A single sample is the source of the 3 T cell receptor beta chains below, sequenced in a study of metastatic and nonmetastatic thyroid tumors. MiXCR was used by TCRdb to re-call the PCR reads. The sample records 25,000 or so clones, 16% being singletons. None of the patients had undergone any treatment ahead of thyroid surgery. Sample: blood. These receptors came from a female donor with papillary thyroid cancer or a benign thyroid nodule (not recorded which). Some clones in this sample may be carry-over from other donors' samples.

By its share, this clone is medium-sized. V is TRBV30 and J is TRBJ2-7; 8 nucleotides match TRBD1. Trimming cost V 7 bases and J 0 bases; bases outside gene matches: 8. CDR3 length equals 14 residues. Germline-derived CDR1 and CDR2 are GTSNPN and SVGIG (reference sequence). The CDR3 bases are TGTGCCTCGACAGGGGCAAACCCCTCCTACGAGCAGTACTTC. Residues: CASTGANPSYEQYF.

This clone was found many times. The chain links TRBV12-3 or TRBV12-4 to TRBJ1-3, with a tentative D call TRBD1 (5 bases). CDR3 length equals 13 residues. The V end was cut by 2 bases, the J end by 11 bases, with 13 bases between. This CDR3 reads CASSLRQPVSIYF. The CDR3 nucleotides are TGTGCCAGCAGTTTAAGACAGCCGGTTTCCATATATTTT.

This clone was counted ten times or more. The chain employs TRBV20-1 and TRBJ2-7; 7 bases fit TRBD2. CDR1 is DFQATT, CDR2 SNEGSKA, per germline (reference sequence). CDR3 length: 12 amino acids. The V and J ends lost 7 bases and 4 bases, in that order; junction bases with no gene match: 7. CDR3 in DNA: TGCAGTGGTCGGGGGGAAGGGTACGAGCAGTACTTC. It codes for CSGRGEGYEQYF.